The 6 T cell receptor beta chains in this list originate from one sample, sequenced in a study of monozygotic twins with inflammatory bowel disease. Reprocessing the 5' RACE reads, TCRdb reports a single entry for every CDR3 protein and omits DNA. The repertoire table contains about 160,000 distinct CDR3 sequences. The material sequenced was blood. Receptor source: a human donor with ulcerative colitis or Crohn's disease, or a healthy co-twin of an affected twin (not recorded which).

V and J are TRBV29-1 and TRBJ2-1; TCRdb's assignment of TRBD2 cannot be checked, as there is no DNA. CDR3 length: 17 amino acids. Germline V lookup: CDR1 SQVTM, CDR2 ANQGSEA. The CDR3 spells CSVSGTSGSGTYNEQFF.

The V gene is TRBV5-1, the J gene TRBJ1-1; TCRdb's D call of TRBD1 is untestable without DNA. Germline lookup yields CDR1 SGHRS and CDR2 YFSETQ. CDR3 length equals 16 residues. This chain's CDR3 is CASSLDRGIEDTEAFF.

The genes are TRBV7-2 and TRBJ1-1. CDR3 length: 15 residues. The germline V gene encodes CDR1 SGHTA and CDR2 FQGNSA. The CDR3 reads CASSLNVLRDTEAFF.

The chain joins TRBV7-9 to TRBJ2-1; TCRdb indicates TRBD2, and absent DNA this call remains unverified. Germline V gene data show CDR1 as SEHNR and CDR2 as FQNEAQ (reference sequence). The CDR3 is 16 residues long. This chain's CDR3 is CASSSASGGAYNEQFF. The variable domain in full, completed from reference TRBV7-9 and TRBJ2-1, reads DTGVSQNPRHKITKRGQNVTFRCDPISEHNRLYWYRQTLGQGPEFLTYFQNEAQLEKSRLLSDRFSAERPKGSFSTLEIQRTEQGDSAMYLCASSSASGGAYNEQFFGPGTRLTVL.

This chain connects TRBV29-1 to TRBJ2-3; the TCRdb D gene call, TRBD2, has no DNA to confirm it. CDR1 is SQVTM, CDR2 ANQGSEA, per germline. The CDR3 is 14 amino acids. The CDR3 loop is CSAKPTSGTDTQYF.

This sequence joins TRBV5-1 and TRBJ1-5; TCRdb indicates TRBD1, and absent DNA this call remains unverified. Per germline, CDR1 SGHRS and CDR2 YFSETQ. The CDR3 loop spans 17 amino acids. The CDR3 is CASSLADRQYSNQPQHF.